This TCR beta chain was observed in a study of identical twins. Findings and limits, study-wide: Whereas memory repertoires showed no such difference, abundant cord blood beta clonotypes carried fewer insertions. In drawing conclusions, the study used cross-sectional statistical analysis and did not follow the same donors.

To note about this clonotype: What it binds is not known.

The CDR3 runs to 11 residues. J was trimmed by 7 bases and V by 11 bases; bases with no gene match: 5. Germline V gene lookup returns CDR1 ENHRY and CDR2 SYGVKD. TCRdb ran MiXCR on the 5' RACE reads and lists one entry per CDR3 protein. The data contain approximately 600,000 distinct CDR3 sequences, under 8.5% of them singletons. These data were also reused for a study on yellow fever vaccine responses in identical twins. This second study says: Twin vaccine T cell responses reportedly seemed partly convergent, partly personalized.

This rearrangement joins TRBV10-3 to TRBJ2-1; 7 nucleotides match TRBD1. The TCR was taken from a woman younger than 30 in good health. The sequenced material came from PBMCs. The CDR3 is CASLGQNEQFF. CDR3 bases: TGTGCCTCCCTGGGACAGAATGAGCAGTTCTTC.